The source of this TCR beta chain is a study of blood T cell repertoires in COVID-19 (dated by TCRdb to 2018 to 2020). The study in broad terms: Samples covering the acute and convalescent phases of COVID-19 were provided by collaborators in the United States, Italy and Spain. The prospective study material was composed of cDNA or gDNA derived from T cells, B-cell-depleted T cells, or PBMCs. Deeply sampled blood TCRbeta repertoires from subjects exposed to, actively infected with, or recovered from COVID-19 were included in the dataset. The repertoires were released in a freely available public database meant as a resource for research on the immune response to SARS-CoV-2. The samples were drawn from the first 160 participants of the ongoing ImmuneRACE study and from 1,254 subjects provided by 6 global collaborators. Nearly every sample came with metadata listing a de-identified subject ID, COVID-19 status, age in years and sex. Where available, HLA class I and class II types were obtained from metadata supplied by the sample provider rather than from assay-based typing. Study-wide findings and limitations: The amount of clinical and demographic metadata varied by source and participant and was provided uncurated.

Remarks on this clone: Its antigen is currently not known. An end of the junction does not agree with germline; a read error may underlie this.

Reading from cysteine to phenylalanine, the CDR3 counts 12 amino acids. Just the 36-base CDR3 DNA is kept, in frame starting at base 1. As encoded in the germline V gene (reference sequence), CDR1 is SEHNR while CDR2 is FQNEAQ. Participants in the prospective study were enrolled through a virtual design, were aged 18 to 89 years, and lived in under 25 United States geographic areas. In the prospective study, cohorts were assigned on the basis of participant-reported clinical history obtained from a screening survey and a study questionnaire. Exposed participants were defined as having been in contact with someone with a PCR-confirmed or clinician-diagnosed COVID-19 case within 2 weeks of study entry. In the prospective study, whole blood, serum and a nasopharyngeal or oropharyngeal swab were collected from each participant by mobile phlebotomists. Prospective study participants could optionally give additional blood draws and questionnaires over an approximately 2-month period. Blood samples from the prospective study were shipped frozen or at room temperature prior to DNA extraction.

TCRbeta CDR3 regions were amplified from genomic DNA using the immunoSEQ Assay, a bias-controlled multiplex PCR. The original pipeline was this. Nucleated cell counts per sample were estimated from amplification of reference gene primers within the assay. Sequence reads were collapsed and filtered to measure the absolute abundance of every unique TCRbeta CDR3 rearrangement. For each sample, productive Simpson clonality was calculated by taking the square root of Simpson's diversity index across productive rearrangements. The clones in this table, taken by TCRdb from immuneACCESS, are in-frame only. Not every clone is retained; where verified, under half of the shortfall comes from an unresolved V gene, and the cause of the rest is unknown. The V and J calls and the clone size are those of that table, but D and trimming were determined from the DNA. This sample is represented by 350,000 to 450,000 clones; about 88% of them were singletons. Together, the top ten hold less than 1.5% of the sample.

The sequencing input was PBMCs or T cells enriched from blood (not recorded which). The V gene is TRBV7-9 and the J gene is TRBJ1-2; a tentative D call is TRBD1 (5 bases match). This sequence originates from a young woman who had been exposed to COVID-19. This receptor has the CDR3 CASEGVAPGCTF. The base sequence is TGTGCCAGCGAAGGGGTTGCCCCTGGCTGCACCTTC.